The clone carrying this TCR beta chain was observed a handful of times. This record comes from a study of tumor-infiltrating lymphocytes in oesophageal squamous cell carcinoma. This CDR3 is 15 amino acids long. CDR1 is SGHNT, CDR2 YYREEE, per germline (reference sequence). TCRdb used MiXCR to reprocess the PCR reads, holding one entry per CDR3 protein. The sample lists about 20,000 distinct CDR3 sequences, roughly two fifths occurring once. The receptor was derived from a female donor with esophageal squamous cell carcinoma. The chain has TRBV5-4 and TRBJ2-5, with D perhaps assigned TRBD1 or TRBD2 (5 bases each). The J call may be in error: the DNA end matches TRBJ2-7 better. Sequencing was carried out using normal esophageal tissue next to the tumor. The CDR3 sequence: CASSRPHGGDYEQYF. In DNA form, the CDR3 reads TGTGCCAGCAGCCGTCCTCATGGGGGAGACTACGAGCAGTACTTC.